This entry lists 23 T cell receptor beta chains sequenced from one sample in a study of vaccination and CD4 T cells after COVID-19. Which antigens these TCRs recognize remains unknown. Documented treatment: approximately 9-day PBMC culture with coronavirus spike peptide pools or control peptides (ViraFEST assay). An Oncomine TCR Beta short-read assay was used to sequence the DNA from cultured CD4+ T cells. TCRdb reanalysed the PCR reads using MiXCR and keeps one entry per CDR3 protein. Of 15,000 to 20,000 distinct CDR3 sequences in the sample, around a third were seen once. The sequenced sample was cultured CD4+ T cells from blood. These receptors were taken from a human donor with COVID-19.

The rearrangement links TRBV11-2 to TRBJ2-5; D is uncertain. This CDR3 has 15 amino acids. V was trimmed by 1 base and J by 1 base, leaving 10 bases between them. The germline V gene encodes CDR1 SGHAT and CDR2 FQNNGV. The CDR3 region is CASSLAPTTQETQYF. The CDR3 nucleotides read TGTGCCAGCAGCTTAGCCCCTACGACCCAAGAGACCCAGTACTTC.

This chain joins TRBV6-1 and TRBJ2-6; no reliable D call. Germline assignment: CDR1 MNHNS and CDR2 SASEGT. Between the trimmed V and J ends, which lost 6 bases and 1 base, there was a span of 1 base. This CDR3 spans 12 amino acids. The CDR3 coding sequence is TGTGCCAGCAGGTCTGGGGCCAACGTCCTGACTTTC. This translates into CASRSGANVLTF.

The V call is TRBV20-1, the J call TRBJ2-2; the match to TRBD1 covers 8 bases. CDR3 length: 15 amino acids. Trimming at V came to 7 bases and at J to 4 bases, leaving 11 bases not matched to a gene. Germline CDR1 reads DFQATT; CDR2 reads SNEGSKA (reference sequence). The CDR3 protein is CSVRQGRSGTGELFF. CDR3 coding DNA: TGCAGTGTCCGACAGGGGCGCTCGGGCACCGGGGAGCTGTTTTTT.

This sequence joins TRBV11-2 and TRBJ1-5; no firm D call. V lost 1 base, J lost 4 bases, and 5 bases lay in between. The CDR3 has 13 residues. Germline V gene lookup returns CDR1 SGHAT and CDR2 FQNNGV. The CDR3 DNA is TGTGCCAGCAGCTTAGGATTGAATCAGCCCCAGCATTTT. It translates to CASSLGLNQPQHF. The full variable domain, with the rest looked up from reference TRBV11-2 and TRBJ1-5, is EAGVAQSPRYKIIEKRQSVAFWCNPISGHATLYWYQQILGQGPKLLIQFQNNGVVDDSQLPKDRFSAERLKGVDSTLKIQPAKLEDSAVYLCASSLGLNQPQHFGDGTRLSIL.

The gene calls are TRBV19 and TRBJ2-1; 7 nucleotides align to TRBD2. The CDR3 consists of 14 residues. The junction had 3 bases not matched to a gene; V was cut back by 7 bases and J by 0 bases. The V gene's germline CDR1 is LNHDA and CDR2 SQIVND (reference sequence). CDR3 loop: CASNQRGSYNEQFF. The CDR3 DNA follows: TGTGCCAGTAACCAGCGGGGCTCCTACAATGAGCAGTTCTTC.

This clonotype came up a few times. This rearrangement joins TRBV21-1 to TRBJ2-7; the DNA was not used to check the table's D call, TRBD1. TRBV21-1 constitutes a pseudogene. The CDR3 loop spans 14 amino acids. CDR3 nucleotide sequence: TGTGCCAGCAGCCCGCCGACAGGGGGCTACGAGCAGTACTTC. This codes for CASSPPTGGYEQYF.

In this sample, this clonotype is medium-sized (0.01 to 0.1%). The genes are TRBV6-1 and TRBJ2-2, with D maybe TRBD1 (6 bases). The CDR3 extends over 14 amino acids. Germline CDR1 reads MNHNS; CDR2 reads SASEGT. The V end lost 6 bases, the J end lost 5 bases, and 13 bases lay between the germline ends. The CDR3 bases are TGTGCCAGCAGGGACAGACCTGAAACCGGGGAGCTGTTTTTT. Translated, it gives CASRDRPETGELFF.

The chain carries TRBV5-1 and TRBJ1-1; D remains ambiguous. Trimming removed 0 bases from V and 4 bases from J, with 7 bases in between. The germline V gene has CDR1 SGHRS and CDR2 YFSETQ. The CDR3 runs to 13 residues. The CDR3 reads CASSLDWGTEAFF. In DNA form, the CDR3 reads TGCGCCAGCAGCTTGGACTGGGGCACTGAAGCTTTCTTT.

By proportion, this clonotype is medium-sized. This chain connects TRBV24-1 to TRBJ1-5, with no clear D. There are 13 residues in the CDR3. Germline values: CDR1 KGHDR, CDR2 SFDVKD. Trimming shortened V by 7 bases and J by 7 bases, and 13 bases separated the two germline ends. The CDR3 DNA sequence: TGTGCCACCAGCACAGATTCTAGACAGCCCCAGCATTTT. This codes for CATSTDSRQPQHF.

The chain recombines TRBV5-1 with TRBJ1-2; 9 bases fit TRBD1. CDR1 and CDR2 from the germline V gene are SGHRS and YFSETQ. The CDR3 runs 17 residues. Trimming cost V 4 bases and J 4 bases; bases outside gene matches: 14. The CDR3 bases are TGCGCCAGCAGCCTACTAACAGGGGGCGGTAATATCTATGGCTACACCTTC. Translated: CASSLLTGGGNIYGYTF.

Written as DNA, the CDR3 is TGTGCCAGCAGCCCCGGGACAGGGTCATTGAGCAATCAGCCCCAGCATTTT. Translation: CASSPGTGSLSNQPQHF. This rearrangement joins TRBV12-3 or TRBV12-4 to TRBJ1-5; 9 positions agree with TRBD1. The V segment lost 6 bases and the J segment 1 base; nucleotides outside the gene matches: 10. This CDR3 has 17 amino acids.

V and J are TRBV11-2 and TRBJ2-1; TRBD2 aligns across 7 bases. The CDR3 is 15 amino acids. The germline gives CDR1 SGHAT, CDR2 FQNNGV. After removal of 7 bases from V and 4 bases from J, the junction contained 10 bases not matched to a gene. The CDR3 loop is CASTTGGGRYNEQFF. CDR3 coding DNA: TGTGCCAGCACAACCGGCGGGGGTCGGTACAATGAGCAGTTCTTC.

The rearrangement links TRBV6-1 to TRBJ1-3, with 8 bases that match TRBD1. V lost 1 base, J lost 0 bases, and 11 bases stayed unmatched. The CDR3 is made up of 19 amino acids. The V gene's germline CDR1 is MNHNS and CDR2 SASEGT. In DNA form, the CDR3 reads TGTGCCAGCAGTGAAGGTGACAGGGGCGAAATCTTCTCTGGAAACACCATATATTTT. Amino acid sequence: CASSEGDRGEIFSGNTIYF.

This clonotype showed up just a few times. The CDR3 DNA reads TGTGCCAGCAGCCTTCTGGGAGTCAATTCACCCCTCCACTTT. This sequence encodes CASSLLGVNSPLHF. This chain connects TRBV27 to TRBJ1-6; D call uncertain. CDR1 and CDR2 from the germline V gene are MNHEY and SMNVEV (reference sequence). The V and J ends lost 6 bases and 7 bases respectively, with 13 bases between them. The CDR3 has 14 amino acids.

The J gene is TRBJ2-2, the V gene TRBV11-2, with D perhaps TRBD1 or TRBD2 (5 bases each). CDR3 size: 16 residues. The V end lost 5 bases, the J end lost 3 bases, and 16 bases lay between the germline ends. CDR1 and CDR2 (germline): SGHAT, FQNNGV. This chain's CDR3 is CASSARGSGDTGELFF. The CDR3 DNA is TGTGCCAGCAGCGCCCGGGGCTCCGGTGACACCGGGGAGCTGTTTTTT.

The chain employs TRBV28 and TRBJ2-7, with D perhaps assigned TRBD1 or TRBD2 (5 bases each). Trimming took off 6 bases at V and 1 base at J, with 19 bases between the two ends. The CDR3 runs 16 residues. CDR1 is MDHEN, CDR2 SYDVKM, per germline. The CDR3 bases are TGTGCCAGCAGCCCCGATGAGGGGCGCCGGTCCTACGAGCAGTACTTC. Translation: CASSPDEGRRSYEQYF.

The chain carries TRBV28 and TRBJ2-2; D not certain. This CDR3 has 12 amino acids. V was trimmed by 9 bases and J by 4 bases, leaving 9 bases between them. Germline V gives CDR1 MDHEN, CDR2 SYDVKM. The CDR3, as DNA: TGTGCCAGTATTAGAGGCACCGGGGAGCTGTTTTTT. Encoded protein: CASIRGTGELFF. Drawing the rest from reference TRBV28 and TRBJ2-2, the complete variable domain is DVKVTQSSRYLVKRTGEKVFLECVQDMDHENMFWYRQDPGLGLRLIYFSYDVKMKEKGDIPEGYSVSREKKERFSLILESASTNQTSMYLCASIRGTGELFFGEGSRLTVL.

This clonotype has only a few counts. CDR3: CSAFSRGQEQEAFF. As DNA, the CDR3 is TGCAGTGCTTTTTCACGAGGACAGGAGCAGGAAGCTTTCTTT. V is TRBV20-1 and J is TRBJ1-1; 7 bases line up with TRBD1. V gave up 5 bases and J gave up 8 bases; unmatched junction bases: 14. Looked up from germline, CDR1 is DFQATT and CDR2 is SNEGSKA (reference sequence). CDR3 size: 14 residues.

The V gene is TRBV5-1, the J gene TRBJ1-1; 9 bases map to TRBD1. The CDR3 loop spans 16 amino acids. In germline, CDR1 is SGHRS, CDR2 YFSETQ. J lost 7 bases, V lost 4 bases, and 14 bases had no gene match. The CDR3 sequence is CASSASAGTGSSEAFF. The CDR3 region has the DNA TGCGCCAGCAGCGCAAGTGCCGGGACAGGGTCAAGTGAAGCTTTCTTT.

The CDR3 spells CSVRERIQETQYF. The CDR3 DNA reads TGCAGTGTCAGGGAACGGATCCAAGAGACCCAGTACTTC. This chain links TRBV20-1 with TRBJ2-5; tentatively, D is TRBD1 (5 bases). The germline CDR1 and CDR2 sequences are DFQATT and SNEGSKA (reference sequence). The V gene lost 7 bases and the J gene lost 1 base, with 13 bases spanning the gap. This CDR3 has 13 amino acids.

This clonotype showed up just a few times. The rearrangement uses TRBV6-1 and TRBJ2-7, with 9 bases matching TRBD1. This CDR3 has 15 amino acids. In germline, CDR1 is MNHNS, CDR2 SASEGT. With 0 bases clipped from V and 7 bases from J, the junction kept 7 bases outside the gene matches. This CDR3 reads CASSEASTGGQEQYF. The CDR3 nucleotides are TGTGCCAGCAGTGAAGCGTCTACAGGGGGCCAAGAGCAGTACTTC.

The V call is TRBV20-1, the J call TRBJ1-5; tentative D call: TRBD1 (6 bases). From germline, CDR1 is DFQATT and CDR2 SNEGSKA (reference sequence). Deletions cut 6 bases from V and 5 bases from J, with 17 bases between. The CDR3 is 14 residues long. The CDR3 loop is CSAVGIQGYQPQHF. In DNA, the CDR3 is TGCAGTGCAGTTGGGATACAGGGATATCAGCCCCAGCATTTT.

This clonotype showed up just a few times. The chain links TRBV20-1 to TRBJ1-3; tentatively, D is TRBD1 (5 bases). V lost 2 bases, J lost 4 bases, and 21 bases lay in between. The CDR3 length is 17 residues. The germline gives CDR1 DFQATT, CDR2 SNEGSKA (reference sequence). The CDR3: CSARFGAGMRVGNTIYF. CDR3 nucleotides: TGCAGTGCTAGATTCGGGGCCGGAATGCGAGTGGGAAACACCATATATTTT.